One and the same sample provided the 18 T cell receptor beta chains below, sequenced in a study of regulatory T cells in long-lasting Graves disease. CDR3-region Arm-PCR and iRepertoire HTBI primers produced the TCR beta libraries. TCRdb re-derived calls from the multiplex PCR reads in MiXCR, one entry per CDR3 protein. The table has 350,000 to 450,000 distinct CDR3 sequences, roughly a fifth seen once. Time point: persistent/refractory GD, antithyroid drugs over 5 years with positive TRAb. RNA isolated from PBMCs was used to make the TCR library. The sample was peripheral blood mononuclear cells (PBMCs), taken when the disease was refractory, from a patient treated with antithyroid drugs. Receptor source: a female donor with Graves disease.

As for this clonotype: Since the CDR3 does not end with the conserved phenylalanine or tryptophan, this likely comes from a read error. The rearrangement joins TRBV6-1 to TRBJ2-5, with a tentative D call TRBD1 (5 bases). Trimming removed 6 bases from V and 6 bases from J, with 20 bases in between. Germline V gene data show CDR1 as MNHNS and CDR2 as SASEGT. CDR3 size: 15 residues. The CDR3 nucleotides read TGTGCCAGCAGCTCCAGGGCGGAACCCGCCCAGACCCAGTACTCC. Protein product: CASSSRAEPAQTQYS.

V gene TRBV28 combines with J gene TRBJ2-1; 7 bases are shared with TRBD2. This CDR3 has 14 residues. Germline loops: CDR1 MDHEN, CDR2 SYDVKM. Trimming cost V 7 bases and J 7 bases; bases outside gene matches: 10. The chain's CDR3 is CASIPGGLWNEQFF. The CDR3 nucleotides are TGTGCCAGCATTCCGGGGGGTTTGTGGAATGAGCAGTTCTTC.

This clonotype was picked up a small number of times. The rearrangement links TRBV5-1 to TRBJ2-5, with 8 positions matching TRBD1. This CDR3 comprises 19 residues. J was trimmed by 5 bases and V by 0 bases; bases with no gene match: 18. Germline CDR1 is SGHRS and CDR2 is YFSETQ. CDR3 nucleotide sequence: TGCGCCAGCAGCTTGGCGCCAAAATACCAGACAGGGGAAGGGGAGACCCAGTACTTC. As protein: CASSLAPKYQTGEGETQYF. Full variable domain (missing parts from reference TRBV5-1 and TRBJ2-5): KAGVTQTPRYLIKTRGQQVTLSCSPISGHRSVSWYQQTPGQGLQFLFEYFSETQRNKGNFPGRFSGRQFSNSRSEMNVSTLELGDSALYLCASSLAPKYQTGEGETQYFGPGTRLLVL.

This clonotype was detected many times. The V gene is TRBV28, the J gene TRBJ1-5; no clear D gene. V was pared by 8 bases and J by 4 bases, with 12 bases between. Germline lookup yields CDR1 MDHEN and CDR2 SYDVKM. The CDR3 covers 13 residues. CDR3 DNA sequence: TGTGCCAGCGGATTGTCTAGGAATCAGCCCCAGCATTTT. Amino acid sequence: CASGLSRNQPQHF.

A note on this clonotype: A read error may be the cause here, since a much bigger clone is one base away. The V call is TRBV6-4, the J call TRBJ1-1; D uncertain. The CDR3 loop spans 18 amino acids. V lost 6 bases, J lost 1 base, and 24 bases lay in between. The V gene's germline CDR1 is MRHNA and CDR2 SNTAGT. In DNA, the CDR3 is TGTGCCAGCAGGATAGATGGTACACAGACCGGTTGGAACACTGAAGCTTTCTTT. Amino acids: CASRIDGTQTGWNTEAFF.

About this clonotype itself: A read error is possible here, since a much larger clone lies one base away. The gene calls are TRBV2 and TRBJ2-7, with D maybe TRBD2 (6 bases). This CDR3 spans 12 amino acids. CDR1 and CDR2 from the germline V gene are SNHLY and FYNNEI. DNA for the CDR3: TGTGTCAGAAGGGAGGCAGACTACGAGCAGTACTTC. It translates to CVRREADYEQYF.

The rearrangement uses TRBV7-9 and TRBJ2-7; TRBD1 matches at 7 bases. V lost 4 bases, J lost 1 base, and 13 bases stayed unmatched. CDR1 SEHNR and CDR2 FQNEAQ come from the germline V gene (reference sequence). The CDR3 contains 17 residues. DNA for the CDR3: TGTGCCAGCAGCTACCTGACAGGGAGCGATGGATCCTACGAGCAGTACTTC. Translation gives CASSYLTGSDGSYEQYF.

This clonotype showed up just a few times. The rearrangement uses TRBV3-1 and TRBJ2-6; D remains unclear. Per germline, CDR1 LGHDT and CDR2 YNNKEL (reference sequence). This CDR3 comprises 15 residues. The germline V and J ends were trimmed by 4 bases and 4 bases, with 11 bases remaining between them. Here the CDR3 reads CASSPPRYGANVLTF. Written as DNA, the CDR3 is TGTGCCAGCAGCCCCCCCAGGTACGGGGCCAACGTCCTGACTTTC.

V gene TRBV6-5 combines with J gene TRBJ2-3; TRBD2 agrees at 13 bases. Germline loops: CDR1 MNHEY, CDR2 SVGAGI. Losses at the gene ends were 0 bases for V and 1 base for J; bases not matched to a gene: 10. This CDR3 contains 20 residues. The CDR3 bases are TGTGCCAGCAGTTACTCCATCGGACTAGCGGGAGAGTTCGGCACAGATACGCAGTATTTT. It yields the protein CASSYSIGLAGEFGTDTQYF.

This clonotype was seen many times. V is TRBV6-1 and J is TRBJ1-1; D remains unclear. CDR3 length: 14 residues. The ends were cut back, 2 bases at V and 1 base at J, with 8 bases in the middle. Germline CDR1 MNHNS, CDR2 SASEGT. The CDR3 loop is CASSEPPQNTEAFF. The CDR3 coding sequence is TGTGCCAGCAGTGAACCCCCGCAGAACACTGAAGCTTTCTTT.

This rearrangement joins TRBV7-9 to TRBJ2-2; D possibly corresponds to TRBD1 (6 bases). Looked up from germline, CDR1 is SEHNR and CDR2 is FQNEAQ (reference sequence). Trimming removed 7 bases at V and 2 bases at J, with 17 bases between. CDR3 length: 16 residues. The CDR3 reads CASTRESGANTGELFF. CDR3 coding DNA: TGTGCCAGCACCAGAGAGTCAGGGGCAAACACCGGGGAGCTGTTTTTT. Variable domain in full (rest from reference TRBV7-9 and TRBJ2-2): DTGVSQNPRHKITKRGQNVTFRCDPISEHNRLYWYRQTLGQGPEFLTYFQNEAQLEKSRLLSDRFSAERPKGSFSTLEIQRTEQGDSAMYLCASTRESGANTGELFFGEGSRLTVL.

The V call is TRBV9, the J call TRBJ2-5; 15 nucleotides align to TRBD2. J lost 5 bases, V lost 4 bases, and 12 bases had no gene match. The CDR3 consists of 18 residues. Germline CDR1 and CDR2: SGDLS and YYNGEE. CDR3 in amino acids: CASSLGGLAGGFSETQYF. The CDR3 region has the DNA TGTGCCAGCAGCCTAGGGGGACTAGCGGGAGGTTTTTCGGAGACCCAGTACTTC.

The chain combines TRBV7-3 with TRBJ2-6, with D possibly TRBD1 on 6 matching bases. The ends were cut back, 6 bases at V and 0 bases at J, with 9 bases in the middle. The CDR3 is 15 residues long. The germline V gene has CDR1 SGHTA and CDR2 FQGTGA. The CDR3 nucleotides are TGTGCCAGCAGGGGGGCCCTCTCTGGGGCCAACGTCCTGACTTTC. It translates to CASRGALSGANVLTF.

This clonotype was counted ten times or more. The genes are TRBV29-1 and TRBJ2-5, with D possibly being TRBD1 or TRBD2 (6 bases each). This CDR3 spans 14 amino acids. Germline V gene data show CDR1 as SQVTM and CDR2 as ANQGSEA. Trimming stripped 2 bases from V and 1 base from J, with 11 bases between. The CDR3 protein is CSVEPTGAQETQYF. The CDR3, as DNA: TGCAGCGTTGAACCGACGGGGGCCCAAGAGACCCAGTACTTC.

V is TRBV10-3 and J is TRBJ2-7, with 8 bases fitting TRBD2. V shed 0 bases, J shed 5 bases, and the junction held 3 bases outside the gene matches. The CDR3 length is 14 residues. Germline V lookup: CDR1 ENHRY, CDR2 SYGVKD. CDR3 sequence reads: CAISESTSDDEQYF. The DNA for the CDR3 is TGTGCCATCAGTGAGTCGACTAGCGACGACGAGCAGTACTTC.

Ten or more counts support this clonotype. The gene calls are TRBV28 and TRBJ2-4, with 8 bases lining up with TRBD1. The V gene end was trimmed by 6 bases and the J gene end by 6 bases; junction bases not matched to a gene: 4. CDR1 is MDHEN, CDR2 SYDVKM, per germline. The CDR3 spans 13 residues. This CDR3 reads CASSWTGLNIQYF. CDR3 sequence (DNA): TGTGCCAGCAGCTGGACAGGGTTAAACATTCAGTACTTC.

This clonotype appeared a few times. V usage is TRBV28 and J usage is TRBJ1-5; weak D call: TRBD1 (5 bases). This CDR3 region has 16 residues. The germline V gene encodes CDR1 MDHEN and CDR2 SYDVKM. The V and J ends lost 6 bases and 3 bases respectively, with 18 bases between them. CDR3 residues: CASRYAGTRINQPQHF. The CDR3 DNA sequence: TGTGCCAGCAGGTATGCCGGGACGCGAATCAATCAGCCCCAGCATTTT.

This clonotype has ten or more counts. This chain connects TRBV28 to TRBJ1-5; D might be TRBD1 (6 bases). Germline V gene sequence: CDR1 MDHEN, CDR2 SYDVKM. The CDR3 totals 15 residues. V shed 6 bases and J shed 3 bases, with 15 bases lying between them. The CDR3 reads CASSTHREPNQPQHF. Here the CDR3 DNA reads TGTGCCAGCAGCACACACAGGGAACCCAATCAGCCCCAGCATTTT.